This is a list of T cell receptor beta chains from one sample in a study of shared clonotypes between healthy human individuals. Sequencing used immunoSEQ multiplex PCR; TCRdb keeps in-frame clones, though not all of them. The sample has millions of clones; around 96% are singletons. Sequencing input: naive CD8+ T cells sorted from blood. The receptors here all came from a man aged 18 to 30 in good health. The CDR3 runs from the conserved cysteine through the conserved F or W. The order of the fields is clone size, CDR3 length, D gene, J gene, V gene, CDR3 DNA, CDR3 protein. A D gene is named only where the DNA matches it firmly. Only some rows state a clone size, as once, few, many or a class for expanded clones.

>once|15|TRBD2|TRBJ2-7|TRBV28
TGTGCCAGCAGTTTCCCGCGGGGGGTAAGACGCGAGCAGTACTTC
CASSFPRGVRREQYF
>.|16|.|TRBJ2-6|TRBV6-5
TGTGCCAGCAGTTATTTGGACAGTGCTGGGGCCAACGTCCTGACTTTC
CASSYLDSAGANVLTF
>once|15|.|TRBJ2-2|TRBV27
TGTGCCAGCAGTCCTATGGGACCCCCTACCGGGGAGCTGTTTTTT
CASSPMGPPTGELFF
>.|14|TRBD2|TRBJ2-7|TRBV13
TGTGCCAGCAGCGGCGTTGGGGGGGCCTACGAGCAGTACTTC
CASSGVGGAYEQYF
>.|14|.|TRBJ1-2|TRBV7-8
TGTGCCAGCAGCTTAAAAGAGGGGGTGGAAGGCTACACCTTC
CASSLKEGVEGYTF
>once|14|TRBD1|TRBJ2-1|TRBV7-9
TGTGCCAGCAGCCCCCGGACAGGGAGCGGTGAGCAGTTCTTC
CASSPRTGSGEQFF
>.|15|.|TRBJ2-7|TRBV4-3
TGCGCCAGCAGCCAAGAGCTCGGGTCGCCGTGGGAGCAGTACTTC
CASSQELGSPWEQYF
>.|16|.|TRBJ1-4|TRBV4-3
TGCGCCAGCAGCCAAGAGGGTTTGGGAGTTAATGAAAAACTGTTTTTT
CASSQEGLGVNEKLFF
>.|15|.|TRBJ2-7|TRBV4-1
TGCGCCAGCAGCGTAAGCCGGGACAACTCCTACGAGCAGTACTTC
CASSVSRDNSYEQYF
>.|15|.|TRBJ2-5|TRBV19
TGTGCCAGTACTCCCTTCCCGGGGGGCGGAGAGACCCAGTACTTC
CASTPFPGGGETQYF
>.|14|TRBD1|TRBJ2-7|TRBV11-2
TGTGCCAGCAGCTGGGACAGGGGGGCCTACGAGCAGTACTTC
CASSWDRGAYEQYF
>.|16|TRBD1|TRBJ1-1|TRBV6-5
TGTGCCAGCAGTTACTCTGGGACAGGGGTTGATACTGAAGCTTTCTTT
CASSYSGTGVDTEAFF
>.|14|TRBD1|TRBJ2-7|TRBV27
TGTGCCAGCAGTGCCGGACAGGGCAACTACGAGCAGTACTTC
CASSAGQGNYEQYF
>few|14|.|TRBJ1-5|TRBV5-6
TGTGCCAGCAGCGAAAGAGGAGGCAATCAGCCCCAGCATTTT
CASSERGGNQPQHF
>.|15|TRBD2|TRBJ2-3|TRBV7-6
TGTGCCAGCAGCTTATTAGCGGGGGCGACAGATACGCAGTATTTT
CASSLLAGATDTQYF
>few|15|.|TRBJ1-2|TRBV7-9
TGTGCCAGACTAGTGGCCCCAGGGGAATACGGTGGCTACACCTTC
CARLVAPGEYGGYTF
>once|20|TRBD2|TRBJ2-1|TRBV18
TGTGCCAGCTCATACTGGACTAGCGGGAGAGTCCACTCCAGAGACAATGAGCAGTTCTTC
CASSYWTSGRVHSRDNEQFF
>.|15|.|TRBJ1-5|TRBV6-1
TGTGCCAGCAGTGATCCCGACCGCGGCAATCAGCCCCAGCATTTT
CASSDPDRGNQPQHF
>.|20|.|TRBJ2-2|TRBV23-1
TGCGCCAGCAGTCAAACACTTAACGCCGCCGGAGACAGTAACACCGGGGAGCTGTTTTTT
CASSQTLNAAGDSNTGELFF
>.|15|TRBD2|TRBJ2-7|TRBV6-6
TGTGCCAGCAGTTCGACTAGCGGGGGCCGGGACGAGCAGTACTTC
CASSSTSGGRDEQYF
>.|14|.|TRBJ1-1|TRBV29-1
TGCAGCGTTGGGGGATCGATGAGGAACACTGAAGCTTTCTTT
CSVGGSMRNTEAFF
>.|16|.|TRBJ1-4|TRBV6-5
TGTGCCAGCAGTTACTCGCCACAGGCTGGTAATGAAAAACTGTTTTTT
CASSYSPQAGNEKLFF
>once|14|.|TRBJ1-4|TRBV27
TGTGCCAGCAGCCCCGGGGGAACTAATGAAAAACTGTTTTTT
CASSPGGTNEKLFF
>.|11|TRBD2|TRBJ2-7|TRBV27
TGTGCCAGCAGTCGGGGGGTCGAGCAGTACTTC
CASSRGVEQYF
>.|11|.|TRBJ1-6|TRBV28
TGTGCCAGCAGTTTTCCGGCCCCCCTCCACTTT
CASSFPAPLHF
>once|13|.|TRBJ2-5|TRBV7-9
TGTGCCAGCAGCTTTCCAGGATGGGAGACCCAGTACTTC
CASSFPGWETQYF
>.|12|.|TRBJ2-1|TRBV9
TGTGCCAGCAGCTTACACTCCGGTGAGCAGTTCTTC
CASSLHSGEQFF
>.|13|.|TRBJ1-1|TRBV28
TGTGCCAGCACCCTACGCACTAACACTGAAGCTTTCTTT
CASTLRTNTEAFF
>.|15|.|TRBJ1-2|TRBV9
TGTGCCAGCAGCGCCAGAACTGAGACCTTGGGGGGCTACACCTTC
CASSARTETLGGYTF
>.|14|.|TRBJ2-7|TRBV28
TGTGCCACCAAAATTCTTGCCGAGGGCTACGAGCAGTACTTC
CATKILAEGYEQYF
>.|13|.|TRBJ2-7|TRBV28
TGTGCCAGCAGCCTAACAAATACCGACGAGCAGTACTTC
CASSLTNTDEQYF
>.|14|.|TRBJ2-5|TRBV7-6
TGTGCCAGCAGCTCAGGCGGAGTTTCGGGGACCCAGTACTTC
CASSSGGVSGTQYF
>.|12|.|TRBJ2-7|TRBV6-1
TGTGCCAGCAGGGGGGTCTCCTACGAGCAGTACTTC
CASRGVSYEQYF
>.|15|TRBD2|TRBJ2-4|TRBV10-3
TGTGCCATCAGTGAGGGGCTAGCGGAAAAAAACATTCAGTACTTC
CAISEGLAEKNIQYF
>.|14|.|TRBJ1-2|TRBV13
TGTGCCAGCAGCCTATCAGGGTTCCCGGGCGGCTACACCTTC
CASSLSGFPGGYTF
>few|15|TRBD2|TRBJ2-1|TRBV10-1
TGCGCCAGCAGTGAGATGCTAGCGGGACGGGAAGAGCAGTTCTTC
CASSEMLAGREEQFF
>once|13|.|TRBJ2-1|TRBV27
TGTGCCACCAGTAGGGGCGGGGTTTATGAGCAGTTCTTC
CATSRGGVYEQFF